This T cell receptor beta chain derives from a study of beta chain features in type 1 diabetes (dated by TCRdb to 2017 to 2018). In terms of the full investigation: Patients and healthy donors did not differ in mean age, gender distribution, total cell number or subset yield. Across all samples, 107,917,701 sorted cells were examined, and cell number per subset correlated strongly with RNA yield. Regulatory and stem cell-like memory subsets were isolated from only 8 patients and about eight healthy donors, whereas naive and central memory subsets came from all 30 or so donors. In the study, TCRB repertoires of sorted circulating CD4+ T cell subsets from recently diagnosed type 1 diabetes patients were compared with those of matched healthy donors. General findings and caveats noted by the study authors: Type 1 diabetes patients showed a moderate but significant shortening of TCRB CDR3 length in all four CD4+ subsets. At VDJ recombination sites, patients with type 1 diabetes made fewer insertions and deleted more nucleotides, a pattern implying thymic rearrangement abnormalities. Sequencing cDNA rather than genomic DNA could over-represent highly expressing activated cells, although activation and CD3 levels did not differ between groups. Because the HLA sub-analyses included only small numbers of individuals, any influence of HLA type on TCRB rearrangement was left unresolved. PCR may preferentially amplify shorter templates, but because patient and control samples were amplified and corrected together, any resulting skew would affect both groups equally. The naive, central memory and regulatory TCRB repertoires appeared to resemble one another more closely among patients than among healthy donors.

Concerning this clone: No cognate antigen has been identified for it. No quality values exist for individual bases; no much larger clone is one base distant.

From each donor, a single peripheral blood sample of about 120 mL on average was drawn into heparinised tubes. Naive, central memory, regulatory and stem cell-like memory CD4+ T cells were sorted on a BD FACSAria II using a panel including CD45RO, CCR7, CD25, CD127, CD95 and CD27. Purity was above 95% for every sorted population. PBMCs were isolated right away by Lymphoprep density gradient centrifugation and were stained directly, without culture. To minimize batch effects, samples were stained and sorted in pairs, one healthy donor with one patient per experiment. The entire amount of isolated RNA was reverse transcribed using the High Capacity cDNA Reverse Transcription Kit, so the sequenced TCRB transcripts were expressed ones. Deep immunoSEQ sequencing was performed on naive, central memory and regulatory T cell samples, with an average of roughly 3.5 million total reads per sample. Sorted cells were lysed in RLT buffer and RNA was extracted with DNase-treated RNeasy Micro or Mini kits, depending on cell number. Each cell subset was processed on its own to prevent cross-contamination, while patient and healthy donor samples were processed together. The immunoSEQ multiplex PCR was used to amplify TCRB sequences from cDNA, generating 87-bp fragments that spanned the CDR3 region. The amplicons were sequenced using the Illumina HiSeq platform. The paper's processing steps were these. Synthetic template baselines were used to correct PCR bias computationally, reads within Hamming distance 2 were collapsed together, and singletons that could not be merged were discarded. Reads were aligned against IMGT to assign V, D and J genes, CDR3 length and insertions or deletions at six rearrangement sites. Clonotype counts were normalized to sorted cell number within each subset before computing true diversity and Gini coefficients with the tcR R package. The overlap coefficient, calculated on TCRB nucleotide sequences, was used to quantify repertoire sharing. Out-of-frame TCRB sequences from naive cells were analyzed to stand in for the pre-selection repertoire. TCRdb carries this immuneACCESS record with in-frame sequences only. Its versions omit some clonotypes, under half of them owing to an unresolved V gene in the studies checked, with the rest unexplained. The DNA was the basis for D and trimming; V, J and clone size are from that table. A total of 150,000 to 200,000 clones appear in this sample, roughly 59% of them only once. The ten biggest clones cover under 0.1% of the sample.

V was cut back by 6 bases and J by 4 bases, leaving a gap of 16 bases between them. There are 14 amino acids in the CDR3, from cysteine to phenylalanine inclusive. Just the 42-base CDR3 DNA is kept, in frame starting at base 1. From a lookup of the germline V gene (reference sequence), CDR1 and CDR2 are MNHEY and SMNVEV. The sample comprised naive CD4+ T cells from blood. This specimen's cell subset or site label, interpreted: true naive CD4+ T cells. Recombination joined TRBV27 with TRBJ2-7, with the D call tentatively TRBD1 or TRBD2, each fitting 6 bases. This clonotype was obtained from a young man with type 1 diabetes. In nucleotides, the sequence is TGTGCCAGCAGGCAACAGGGACTTCCTTACGAGCAGTACTTC. Translation gives CASRQQGLPYEQYF.